This TCR beta chain emerged from a study of T-cell reconstitution after alpha-beta-depleted transplantation in children. Preparation of the TCRbeta library involved a method that used unique molecular identifiers. Each CDR3 protein is one row after TCRdb ran MiXCR on the PCR reads. The data contain 140,000 to 150,000 distinct CDR3 sequences, 7.5% to 9% of them seen just once; the ten biggest clones take up 18%. The CDR3 consists of 14 residues. Per the germline V gene, CDR1 is SGHTA and CDR2 is FQGTGA. Study conclusions and caveats: Several hundred expanded graft clones reportedly supplied alpha-beta T cells about two months after transplant. Where some patients showed high TCRbeta diversity at day 60, it came from recipient T cells and thymic progenitors that had survived. Diversity and T-cell counts at one year after transplant derived mostly from new T cells.

A remark on this clonotype: Its specificity is unknown. Germline and junction disagree at one end, which may indicate a read error.

The material was PBMCs, mostly from graft donor cells, obtained 180 days after TCRalphabeta/CD19-depleted stem cell transplant. This clonotype originated in a female patient aged 2-10 years who had a stem cell transplant for congenital amegakaryocytic thrombocytopenia, so the T cells may come from the graft donor. The chain has TRBV7-3 and TRBJ2-1; 11 bases are a match to TRBD2. The CDR3 DNA reads TGTGCCAACAGCCCAACTAGCGGGAGTCCGGTGCTCTTCTTC. Translating it yields CANSPTSGSPVLFF.